These 17 T cell receptor beta chains came from one sample sequenced in a study of control samples from healthy donors and cancer patients. Assay used: immunoSEQ multiplex PCR; TCRdb lists only in-frame clones, some missing. This sample yields about 130,000 clones, of which approximately 91% are seen a single time; about 3.2% belongs to the top ten. Sequenced: blood. The receptors come from a man aged 50 to 60 in good health.

The chain has TRBV28 and TRBJ1-2; maybe TRBD1 (5 bases). Trimming left V 5 bases short and J 3 bases short, with 19 bases between. Germline V gives CDR1 MDHEN, CDR2 SYDVKM. The CDR3 runs 16 residues. The CDR3 region is CASSPLLQGADYGYTF. CDR3 in DNA: TGTGCCAGCAGTCCTTTACTTCAGGGCGCCGACTATGGCTACACCTTC.

The chain carries TRBV11-3 and TRBJ2-1, with TRBD2 matching over 8 bases. V was pared by 3 bases and J by 2 bases, with 0 bases of the junction left unmatched. The germline V gene encodes CDR1 SGHNT and CDR2 YENEEA. The CDR3 runs to 14 residues. CDR3 loop: CASSLRGAYNEQFF. CDR3 in DNA: TGTGCCAGCAGCTTGCGGGGGGCCTACAATGAGCAGTTCTTC.

This sequence joins TRBV30 and TRBJ1-2; no clear D. CDR3 size: 11 residues. The germline V gene encodes CDR1 GTSNPN and CDR2 SVGIG (reference sequence). V lost 0 bases and J 10 bases, leaving 9 bases between the germline ends. CDR3 protein: CAWSVPASYTF. The CDR3 region has the DNA TGTGCCTGGAGTGTACCCGCCTCCTACACCTTC. The complete variable domain, with remaining parts taken from reference TRBV30 and TRBJ1-2, reads SQTIHQWPATLVQPVGSPLSLECTVEGTSNPNLYWYRQAAGRGLQLLFYSVGIGQISSEVPQNLSASRPQDRQFILSSKKLLLSDSGFYLCAWSVPASYTFGSGTRLTVV.

V usage is TRBV25-1 and J usage is TRBJ2-6; the D is unclear. Per germline, CDR1 MGHDK and CDR2 SYGVNS. The CDR3 has 14 amino acids. V gave up 7 bases and J gave up 0 bases, with 7 bases separating them. The CDR3 reads CASNLGSGANVLTF. CDR3 DNA sequence: TGTGCCAGCAATCTTGGCTCTGGGGCCAACGTCCTGACTTTC.

This clone was seen just once. V and J are TRBV28 and TRBJ2-7, with TRBD1 identical over 10 bases. Germline V CDR1 and CDR2: MDHEN, SYDVKM. With 7 bases clipped from V and 7 bases from J, the junction kept 13 bases outside the gene matches. The CDR3 totals 15 residues. The CDR3 DNA follows: TGTGCCAGCATCCCCCCGGGACAGGGGCGTCGAGAGCAGTACTTC. It translates to CASIPPGQGRREQYF.

This clone was seen once. The chain carries TRBV4-1 and TRBJ2-7; D might be TRBD1 or TRBD2, each matching 5 bases. There are 15 residues in the CDR3. Trimming took off 0 bases at V and 0 bases at J, with 9 bases between the two ends. Germline CDR1 MGHRA, CDR2 YSYEKL. CDR3 amino acids: CASSQDSGTSYEQYF. CDR3 nucleotides: TGCGCCAGCAGCCAAGATTCGGGGACCTCCTACGAGCAGTACTTC.

The V gene is TRBV24-1, the J gene TRBJ2-3; TRBD1 matches 9 bases. CDR3 length equals 18 residues. Germline CDR1 and CDR2: KGHDR and SFDVKD. With 0 bases clipped from V and 2 bases from J, the junction kept 8 bases outside the gene matches. The CDR3 spells CATSDLQIDRGVTDTQYF. CDR3 nucleotide sequence: TGTGCCACCAGTGATTTGCAAATCGACAGGGGGGTCACAGATACGCAGTATTTT.

The chain uses TRBV14 and TRBJ2-1; D possibly corresponds to TRBD2 (6 bases). From germline, CDR1 is SGHDN and CDR2 FVKESK. The length of the CDR3 is 12 residues. V dropped 5 bases and J dropped 10 bases, with 12 bases sitting between them. Written as DNA, the CDR3 is TGTGCCAGCAGCTTACTAGCCCAGGAGCAGTTCTTC. Translation gives CASSLLAQEQFF.

V is TRBV9 and J is TRBJ1-2; D is perhaps TRBD1 (5 bases). V shed 7 bases and J shed 7 bases, with 14 bases lying between them. CDR1 SGDLS and CDR2 YYNGEE come from the germline V gene. This CDR3 has 12 amino acids. The CDR3 nucleotides read TGTGCCAGCCTCCGGAGGGGCGGTGGCTACACCTTC. It translates to CASLRRGGGYTF.

This clone was counted once. This chain connects TRBV3-1 (or the pseudogene TRBV3-2) to TRBJ1-2; D is ambiguous. This CDR3 comprises 15 residues. From germline, CDR1 is LGHDT and CDR2 YNNKEL (reference sequence). Trimming removed 1 base at V and 4 bases at J, with 13 bases between. CDR3 sequence: CASSQGMGSLYGYTF. The CDR3 region has the DNA TGTGCCAGCAGCCAAGGAATGGGATCCCTCTATGGCTACACCTTC.

This rearrangement joins TRBV5-1 to TRBJ2-1; 11 positions match TRBD2. Per germline, CDR1 SGHRS and CDR2 YFSETQ. Germline trimming cut 0 bases from V and 6 bases from J; bases unmatched to any gene: 8. This CDR3 has 17 amino acids. The CDR3 sequence: CASSLELAGGSANEQFF. In nucleotides, the CDR3 is TGCGCCAGCAGCTTGGAATTAGCGGGGGGGTCCGCCAATGAGCAGTTCTTC.

The chain recombines TRBV5-1 with TRBJ1-3, with D perhaps matching TRBD1 (6 bases). This CDR3 spans 17 amino acids. V dropped 4 bases and J dropped 3 bases, with 20 bases sitting between them. Germline V gene lookup returns CDR1 SGHRS and CDR2 YFSETQ. Written as DNA, the CDR3 is TGCGCCAGCAGCCCACTGTCTGTGGGGGCTGGTGGAAACACCATATATTTT. Its translation: CASSPLSVGAGGNTIYF.

The chain recombines TRBV18 with TRBJ2-1; D is unclear. This CDR3 is 13 amino acids long. Germline assignment: CDR1 KGHSH and CDR2 LQKENI. The germline V and J ends were trimmed by 6 bases and 10 bases, with 16 bases remaining between them. CDR3 in amino acids: CASSPGSHGEQFF. CDR3 DNA sequence: TGTGCCAGCTCCCCCGGGTCCCACGGAGAGCAGTTCTTC.

The chain combines TRBV18 with TRBJ1-2, with a tentative D call TRBD1 (6 bases). The CDR3 extends over 14 amino acids. Germline lookup yields CDR1 KGHSH and CDR2 LQKENI. Trimming shortened V by 6 bases and J by 0 bases, and 11 bases separated the two germline ends. The DNA for the CDR3 is TGTGCCAGCTCTCCCGGGGGCACTAACTATGGCTACACCTTC. It specifies CASSPGGTNYGYTF.

The chain is built from TRBV18 and TRBJ2-7; D gene ambiguous. CDR1 is KGHSH and CDR2 is LQKENI in the germline V gene. V lost 3 bases to trimming and J lost 3 bases, with 15 bases between them. The CDR3 runs 15 residues. CDR3 sequence reads: CASSPSFGAVYEQYF. The CDR3 coding sequence is TGTGCCAGCTCACCCTCCTTCGGCGCAGTCTACGAGCAGTACTTC.

V and J are TRBV9 and TRBJ1-4; D is unclear. CDR1 is SGDLS, CDR2 YYNGEE, per germline. This CDR3 has 13 residues. V was pared by 4 bases and J by 7 bases, with 11 bases between. Here the CDR3 reads CASSSRRSEKLFF. CDR3 coding DNA: TGTGCCAGCAGCTCACGGAGGAGTGAAAAACTGTTTTTT.

V usage is TRBV18 and J usage is TRBJ2-2; tentatively, D is TRBD2 (7 bases). The CDR3 length is 15 residues. Germline CDR1 reads KGHSH; CDR2 reads LQKENI. Trimming took off 3 bases at V and 6 bases at J, with 14 bases between the two ends. The CDR3 DNA reads as TGTGCCAGCTCACCCCAACGGGGGGCCCCCGGGGAGCTGTTTTTT. Its translation is CASSPQRGAPGELFF.